This entry features one T cell receptor beta chain sequence. Produced via immunoSEQ multiplex PCR; TCRdb's table is partial and in-frame only. The top ten clones hold around 3.3% of a sample with 100,000 to 150,000 clones, approximately 89% of them seen once. This sample was taken from a study of blood T cell repertoires in COVID-19. J lost 4 bases, V lost 0 bases, and 5 bases had no gene match. The CDR3 consists of 16 residues. The germline gives CDR1 SGDLS, CDR2 YYNGEE. This receptor was obtained from a woman of 80 years or more with COVID-19, enrolled during active disease. The sequencing sample was made of peripheral blood. The chain links TRBV9 to TRBJ2-5, with 11 positions matching TRBD2. CDR3 sequence: CASSVVVAGGLETQYF. In nucleotides, the CDR3 is TGTGCCAGCAGCGTAGTCGTAGCGGGAGGGCTAGAGACCCAGTACTTC.